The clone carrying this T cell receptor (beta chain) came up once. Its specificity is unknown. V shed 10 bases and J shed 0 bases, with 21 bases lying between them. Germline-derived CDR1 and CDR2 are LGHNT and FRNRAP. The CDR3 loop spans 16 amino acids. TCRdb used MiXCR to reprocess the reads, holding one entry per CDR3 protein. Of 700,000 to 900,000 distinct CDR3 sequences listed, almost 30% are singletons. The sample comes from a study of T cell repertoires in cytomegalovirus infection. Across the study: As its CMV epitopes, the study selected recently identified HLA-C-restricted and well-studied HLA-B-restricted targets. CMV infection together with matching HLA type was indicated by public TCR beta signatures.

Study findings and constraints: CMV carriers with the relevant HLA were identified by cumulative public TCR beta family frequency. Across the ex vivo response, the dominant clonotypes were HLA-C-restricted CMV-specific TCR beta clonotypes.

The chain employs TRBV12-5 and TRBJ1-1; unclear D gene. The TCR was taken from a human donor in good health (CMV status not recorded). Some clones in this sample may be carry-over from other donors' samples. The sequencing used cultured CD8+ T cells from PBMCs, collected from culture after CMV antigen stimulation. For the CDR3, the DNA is TGTGCTATTAGTTCCGAGGGAGGGCCCATGAACACTGAAGCTTTCTTT. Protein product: CAISSEGGPMNTEAFF.